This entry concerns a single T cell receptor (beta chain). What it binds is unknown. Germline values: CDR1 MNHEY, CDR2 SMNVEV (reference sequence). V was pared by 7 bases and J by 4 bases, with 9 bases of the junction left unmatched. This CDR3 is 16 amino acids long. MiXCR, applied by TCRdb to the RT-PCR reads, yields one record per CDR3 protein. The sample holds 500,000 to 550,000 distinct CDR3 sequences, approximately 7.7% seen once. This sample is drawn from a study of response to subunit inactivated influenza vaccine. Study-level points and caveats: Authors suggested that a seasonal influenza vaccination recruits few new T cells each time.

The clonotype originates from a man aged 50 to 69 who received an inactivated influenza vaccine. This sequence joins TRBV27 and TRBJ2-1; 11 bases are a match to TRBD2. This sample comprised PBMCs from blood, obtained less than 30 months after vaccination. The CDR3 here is CASKLAGESLYNEQFF. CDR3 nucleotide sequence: TGTGCCAGCAAACTAGCGGGGGAGTCTCTTTACAATGAGCAGTTCTTC.